Detailed here is one TCR beta chain. In germline, CDR1 is SEHNR, CDR2 FQNEAQ (reference sequence). Deletions cut 5 bases from V and 4 bases from J, with 11 bases between. CDR3 length equals 14 residues. This sample was included in a study of T cell changes during pregnancy in multiple sclerosis. Method: immunoSEQ multiplex PCR; TCRdb's copy keeps in-frame clones and lacks some. The sample yields 40,000 to 60,000 clones, about 90% seen once. The sequenced sample was peripheral blood, obtained in the first trimester of pregnancy. The sequence derives from a female donor in good health, enrolled as a control in a pregnancy study. The V and J genes are TRBV7-9 and TRBJ2-2, with a weak D call TRBD2 (6 bases). This chain's CDR3 is CASSMRDATGELFF. CDR3 nucleotide sequence: TGTGCCAGCAGCATGCGGGATGCCACCGGGGAGCTGTTTTTT. The full variable domain, rest sourced from reference TRBV7-9 and TRBJ2-2, is DTGVSQNPRHKITKRGQNVTFRCDPISEHNRLYWYRQTLGQGPEFLTYFQNEAQLEKSRLLSDRFSAERPKGSFSTLEIQRTEQGDSAMYLCASSMRDATGELFFGEGSRLTVL.